These T cell receptor beta chains were read from a single sample in a study of beta chain features in type 1 diabetes. The repertoire was sequenced with immunoSEQ multiplex PCR; TCRdb's copy has only in-frame clones and lacks some. This table holds about 360,000 clones, roughly 12% found once. Sequencing was performed on naive CD4+ T cells from blood. The receptors shown here come from a man between 18 and 35 years old in good health. The CDR3 runs from the conserved cysteine through the conserved F or W.

TRBV6-1 CASSHRDTAYGYTF
TRBV5-4 CASSPSGGNRFGFQYF
TRBV15 CATTQDRNYGYTF
TRBV10-3 CAISESFGEGVQFF
TRBV28 CASSLGAPTYEQYF
TRBV27 CASSFPPRWRGGNNEQFF
TRBV11-2 CASSRGRVGETQYF
TRBV29-1 CSVDPGRDSPSSTDTQYF
TRBV4-3 CASSQDYSNQPQHF
TRBV5-1 CASSLGGGQNTEAFF
TRBV7-9 CASSLDGVYYNEQFF
TRBV6-1 CASSVPNQPQHF
TRBV5-1 CASSRGQTSGGGETQYF
TRBV27 CASSTYRDPGGGKNIQYF
TRBV5-6 CASSLRATGASNQPQHF
TRBV28 CAIRVFNQPQHF
TRBV6-1 CASTERVAGGNEQFF
TRBV9 CASSVEAGGELRAGELFF
TRBV19 CASSIVGSLSDTQYF
TRBV2 CASSEGGRNQPQHF
TRBV11-3 CASSLARSGELFF
TRBV30 CACGLAGGYYEQYF
TRBV29-1 CSVEGGQGAGELFF
TRBV10-3 CAIRTGTSSSSTDTQYF
TRBV15 CATSSEGTNNQPQHF
TRBV11-2 CASSYRGPGANVLTF
TRBV5-4 CASSFGPAGNTGELFF
TRBV29-1 CSVEANGAETQYF
TRBV7-2 CASSLQAEVSYNEQFF
TRBV11-2 CASSLTTESSYNEQFF
TRBV15 CATSRDTGSVADTQYF
TRBV6-1 CASSEQHRAGSGANVLTF
TRBV10-3 CAISGDRGGETQYF
TRBV4-1 CASSQSPAGLSNQPQHF
TRBV7-2 CASSTWDRGYGYTF
TRBV9 CASSVGQGNTEAFF
TRBV5-1 CASSLTGSENIQYF
TRBV7-8 CASSSRGGTQYF
TRBV6-1 CASSSPGVRNEQFF
TRBV5-1 CASSPGGGALGANVLTF
TRBV4-1 CASSQERLDTQYF
TRBV5-6 CASSLVAGRTDTQYF
TRBV9 CASSTRTGETETQYF
TRBV29-1 CSVEVAGVGQPQHF
TRBV11-2 CASSPRDRGYNEQFF
TRBV6-1 CASSRDREFEAFF
TRBV7-2 CASSRTESTDTQYF
TRBV30 CAWSDVFLATNEKLFF
TRBV27 CASSSPGQGYGYTF
TRBV30 CAWSVSLSSYEQYF
TRBV9 CASSSGTGDTGELFF
TRBV29-1 CSVGQGATGANVLTF
TRBV7-2 CASSQPGYDEQFF
TRBV7-2 CASSTGTVVIQETQYF
TRBV9 CASSVWEGPTGELFF
TRBV30 CAWFGRLGYPLNTEAFF
TRBV25-1 CASSAIPNEQFF
TRBV7-2 CASSLRQGHNYGYTF
TRBV6-6 CASSYSGSAAKNIQYF
TRBV6-5 CASSYLSGATEAFF